This T cell receptor beta chain was observed in a study of T cells in Graves' hyperthyroidism and ophthalmopathy. Study-wide results and limits: In validation, the model predicted ophthalmopathy. These predictions came a median about 6.5 months before onset.

Patients aged 18 to 65 with hyperthyroidism were newly diagnosed, with duration under 2 months. Authors of the study amplified TCR beta CDR3 regions from RNA transcripts. An initial round of RT-PCR targeting the TCR CDR3 relied on the HTBI primer set. From the multiplex PCR reads, TCRdb called clonotypes with MiXCR, one entry per CDR3 protein. The repertoire holds about 720,000 distinct CDR3 sequences, with around 20% as singletons. Trimming removed 6 bases from V and 4 bases from J, with 16 bases in between. The CDR3 consists of 14 residues. CDR1 KGHSH and CDR2 LQKENI come from the germline V gene. This clonotype was detected ten times or more. Its antigen remains unknown.

The rearrangement uses TRBV18 and TRBJ2-7; D is ambiguous. This TCR came from a woman in her fifties or sixties with Graves' hyperthyroidism that later progressed to Graves' ophthalmopathy. Sequences were obtained from blood. The CDR3 protein is CASSLHKGSYEQYF. The CDR3 bases are TGTGCCAGCTCCCTGCACAAAGGGTCGTACGAGCAGTACTTC.